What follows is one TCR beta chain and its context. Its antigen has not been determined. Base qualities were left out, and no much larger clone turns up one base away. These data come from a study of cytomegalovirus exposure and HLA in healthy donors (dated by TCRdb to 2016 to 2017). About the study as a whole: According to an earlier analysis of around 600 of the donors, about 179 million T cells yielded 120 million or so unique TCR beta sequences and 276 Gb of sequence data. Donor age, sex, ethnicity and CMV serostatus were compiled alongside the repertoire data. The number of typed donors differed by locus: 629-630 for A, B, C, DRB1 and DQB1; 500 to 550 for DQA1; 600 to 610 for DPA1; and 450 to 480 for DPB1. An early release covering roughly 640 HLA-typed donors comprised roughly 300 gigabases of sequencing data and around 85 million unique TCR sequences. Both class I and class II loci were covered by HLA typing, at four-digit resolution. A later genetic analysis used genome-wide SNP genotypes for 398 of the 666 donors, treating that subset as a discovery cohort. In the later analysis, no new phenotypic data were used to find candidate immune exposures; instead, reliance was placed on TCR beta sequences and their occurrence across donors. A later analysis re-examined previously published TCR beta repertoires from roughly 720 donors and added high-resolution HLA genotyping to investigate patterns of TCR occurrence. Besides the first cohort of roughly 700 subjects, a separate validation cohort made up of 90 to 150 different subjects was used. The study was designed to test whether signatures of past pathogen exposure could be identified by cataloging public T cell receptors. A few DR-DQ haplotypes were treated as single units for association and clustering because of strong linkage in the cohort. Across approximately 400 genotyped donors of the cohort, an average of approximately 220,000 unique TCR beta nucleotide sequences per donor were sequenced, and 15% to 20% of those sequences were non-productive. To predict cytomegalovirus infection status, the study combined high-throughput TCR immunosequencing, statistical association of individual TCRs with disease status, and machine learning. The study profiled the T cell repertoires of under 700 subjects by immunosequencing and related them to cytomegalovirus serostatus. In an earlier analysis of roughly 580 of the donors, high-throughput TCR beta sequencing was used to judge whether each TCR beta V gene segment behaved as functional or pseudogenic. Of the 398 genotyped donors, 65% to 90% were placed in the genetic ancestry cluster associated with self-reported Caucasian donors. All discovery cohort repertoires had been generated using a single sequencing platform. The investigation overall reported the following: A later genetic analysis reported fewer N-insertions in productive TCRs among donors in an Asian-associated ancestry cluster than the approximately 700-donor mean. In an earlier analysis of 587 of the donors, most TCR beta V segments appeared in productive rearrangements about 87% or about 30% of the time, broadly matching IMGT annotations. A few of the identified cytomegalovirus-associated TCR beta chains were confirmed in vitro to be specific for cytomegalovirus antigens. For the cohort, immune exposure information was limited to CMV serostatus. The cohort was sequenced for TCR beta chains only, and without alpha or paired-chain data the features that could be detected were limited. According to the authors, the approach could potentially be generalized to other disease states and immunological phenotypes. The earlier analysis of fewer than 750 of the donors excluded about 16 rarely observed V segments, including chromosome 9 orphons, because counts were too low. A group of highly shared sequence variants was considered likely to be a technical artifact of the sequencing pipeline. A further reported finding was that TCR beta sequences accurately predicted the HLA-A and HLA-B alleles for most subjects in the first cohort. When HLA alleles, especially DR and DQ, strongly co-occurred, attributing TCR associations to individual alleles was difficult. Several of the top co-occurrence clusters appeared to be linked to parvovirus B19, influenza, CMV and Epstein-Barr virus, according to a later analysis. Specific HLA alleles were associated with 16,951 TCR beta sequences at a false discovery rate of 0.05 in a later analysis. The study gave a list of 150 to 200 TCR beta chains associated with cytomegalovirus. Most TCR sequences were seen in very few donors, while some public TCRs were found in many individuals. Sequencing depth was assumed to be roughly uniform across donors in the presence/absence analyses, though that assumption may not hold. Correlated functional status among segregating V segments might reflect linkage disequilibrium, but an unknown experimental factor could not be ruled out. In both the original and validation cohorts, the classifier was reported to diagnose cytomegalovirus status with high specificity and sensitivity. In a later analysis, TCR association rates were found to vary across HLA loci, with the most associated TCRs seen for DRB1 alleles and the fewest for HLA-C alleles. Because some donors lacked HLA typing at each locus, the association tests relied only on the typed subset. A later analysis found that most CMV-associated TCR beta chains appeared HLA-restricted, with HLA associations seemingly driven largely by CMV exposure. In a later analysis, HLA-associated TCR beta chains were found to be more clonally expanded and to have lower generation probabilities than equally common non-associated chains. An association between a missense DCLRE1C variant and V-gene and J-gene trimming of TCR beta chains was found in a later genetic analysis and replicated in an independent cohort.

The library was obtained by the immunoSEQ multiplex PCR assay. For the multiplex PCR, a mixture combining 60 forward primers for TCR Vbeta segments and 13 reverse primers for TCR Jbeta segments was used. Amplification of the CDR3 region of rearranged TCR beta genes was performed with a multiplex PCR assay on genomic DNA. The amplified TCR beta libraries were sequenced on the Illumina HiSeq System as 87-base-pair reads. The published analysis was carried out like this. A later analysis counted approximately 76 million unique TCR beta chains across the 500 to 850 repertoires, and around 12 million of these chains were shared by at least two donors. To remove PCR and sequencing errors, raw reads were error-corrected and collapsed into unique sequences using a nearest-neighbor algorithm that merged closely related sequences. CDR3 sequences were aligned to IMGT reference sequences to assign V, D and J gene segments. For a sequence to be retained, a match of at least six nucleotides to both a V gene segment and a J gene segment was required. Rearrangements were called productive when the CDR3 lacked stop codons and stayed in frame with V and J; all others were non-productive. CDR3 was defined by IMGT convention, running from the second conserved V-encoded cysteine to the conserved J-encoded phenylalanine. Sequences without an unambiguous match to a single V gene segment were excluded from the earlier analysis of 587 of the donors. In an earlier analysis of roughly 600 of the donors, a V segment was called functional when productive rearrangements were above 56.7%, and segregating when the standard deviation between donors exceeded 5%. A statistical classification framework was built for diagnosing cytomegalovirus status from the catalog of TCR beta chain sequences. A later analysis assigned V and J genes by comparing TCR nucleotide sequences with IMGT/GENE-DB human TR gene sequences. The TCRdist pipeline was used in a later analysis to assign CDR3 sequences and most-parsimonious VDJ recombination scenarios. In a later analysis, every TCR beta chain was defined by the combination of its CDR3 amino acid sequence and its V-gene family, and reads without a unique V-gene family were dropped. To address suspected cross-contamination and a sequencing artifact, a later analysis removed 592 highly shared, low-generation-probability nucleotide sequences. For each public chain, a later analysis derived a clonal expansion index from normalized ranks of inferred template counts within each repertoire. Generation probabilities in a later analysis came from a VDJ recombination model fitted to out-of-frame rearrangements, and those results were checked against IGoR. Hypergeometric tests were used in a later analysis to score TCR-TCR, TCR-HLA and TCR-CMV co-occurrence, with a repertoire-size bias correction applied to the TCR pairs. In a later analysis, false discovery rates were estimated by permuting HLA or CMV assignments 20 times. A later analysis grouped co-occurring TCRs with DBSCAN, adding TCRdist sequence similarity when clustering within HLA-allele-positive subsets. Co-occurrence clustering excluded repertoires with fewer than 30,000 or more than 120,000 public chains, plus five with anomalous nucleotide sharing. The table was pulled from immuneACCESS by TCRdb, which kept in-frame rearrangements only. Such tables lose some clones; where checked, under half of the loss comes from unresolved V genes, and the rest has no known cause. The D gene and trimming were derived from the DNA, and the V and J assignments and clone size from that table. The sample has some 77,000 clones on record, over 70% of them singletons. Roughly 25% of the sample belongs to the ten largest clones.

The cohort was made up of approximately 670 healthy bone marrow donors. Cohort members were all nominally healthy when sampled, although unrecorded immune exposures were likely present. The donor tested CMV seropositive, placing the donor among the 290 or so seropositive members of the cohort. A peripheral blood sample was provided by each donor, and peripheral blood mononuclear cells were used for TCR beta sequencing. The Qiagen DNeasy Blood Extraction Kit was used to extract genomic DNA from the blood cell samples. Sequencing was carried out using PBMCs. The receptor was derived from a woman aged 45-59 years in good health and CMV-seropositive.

The CDR3 amino acid sequence is: CASRVDREDSPLHF. The DNA sequence follows: TGTGCCAGCAGGGTGGACAGGGAGGATTCACCCCTCCACTTT. The rearrangement combines TRBV6-1 with TRBJ1-6; 8 junctional bases match TRBD1. The germline V gene specifies MNHNS as CDR1 and SASEGT as CDR2. The CDR3 has 14 amino acids, counting the end cysteine and phenylalanine. Here the CDR3 DNA is all that survives: 42 bases in frame from base 1. V trim: 6 bases; J trim: 8 bases; unmatched bases: 6.